Listed below are T cell receptor beta chains from one sample, sequenced in a study of long-term antiretroviral therapy in people with HIV. Sequencing was performed with immunoSEQ multiplex PCR; in TCRdb, only in-frame clones are kept and a portion is missing. The table has 13,000 or so clones, around 82% seen once. Sequencing used unsorted PBMCs, obtained 1.3 years after starting antiretroviral therapy. These receptors originate from a woman younger than 35 with HIV. Both conserved end residues are part of each CDR3. The order of the fields is J gene, clone size, D gene, V gene, CDR3 protein, CDR3 DNA. The D gene is left open where the match is weak. Clone size is shown for a subset of rows, as once, few, many or a class of expanded clone.

j_call: TRBJ2-7
clone_size: NA
d_call: TRBD1
v_call: TRBV28
cdr3_aa: CASSEGATYEQYF
cdr3_nt: TGTGCCAGCAGCGAGGGGGCAACCTACGAGCAGTACTTC

j_call: TRBJ2-2
clone_size: NA
d_call: NA
v_call: TRBV19
cdr3_aa: CASSILGPGELFF
cdr3_nt: TGTGCCAGTAGTATTCTGGGGCCCGGGGAGCTGTTTTTT

j_call: TRBJ2-5
clone_size: NA
d_call: TRBD1
v_call: TRBV7-9
cdr3_aa: CASSFRQGARETQYF
cdr3_nt: TGTGCCAGCAGCTTCCGACAGGGGGCGAGAGAGACCCAGTACTTC

j_call: TRBJ2-2
clone_size: NA
d_call: NA
v_call: TRBV7-3
cdr3_aa: CASSIGLNTGELFF
cdr3_nt: TGTGCCAGCAGTATTGGGCTGAACACCGGGGAGCTGTTTTTT

j_call: TRBJ1-3
clone_size: NA
d_call: TRBD1
v_call: TRBV9
cdr3_aa: CASSVGGTGAGNTIYF
cdr3_nt: TGTGCCAGCAGCGTAGGGGGCACAGGGGCTGGAAACACCATATATTTT

j_call: TRBJ2-5
clone_size: once
d_call: NA
v_call: TRBV6-5
cdr3_aa: CASSYDQETQYF
cdr3_nt: TGTGCCAGCAGTTACGACCAAGAGACCCAGTACTTC

j_call: TRBJ2-5
clone_size: NA
d_call: TRBD2
v_call: TRBV13
cdr3_aa: CASSFGLAEETQYF
cdr3_nt: TGTGCCAGCAGCTTCGGACTAGCGGAAGAGACCCAGTACTTC

j_call: TRBJ2-5
clone_size: few
d_call: TRBD1
v_call: TRBV19
cdr3_aa: CASSIGYRGQETQYF
cdr3_nt: TGTGCCAGTAGTATAGGCTACAGGGGTCAAGAGACCCAGTACTTC

j_call: TRBJ1-5
clone_size: NA
d_call: NA
v_call: TRBV28
cdr3_aa: CASSHRMGLWPQHF
cdr3_nt: TGTGCCAGCAGTCACCGGATGGGCTTATGGCCCCAGCATTTT

j_call: TRBJ2-7
clone_size: NA
d_call: TRBD2
v_call: TRBV4-3
cdr3_aa: CASSQVAAGGLTYEQYF
cdr3_nt: TGCGCCAGCAGCCAAGTTGCAGCGGGGGGCCTAACCTACGAGCAGTACTTC

j_call: TRBJ2-1
clone_size: NA
d_call: TRBD2
v_call: TRBV28
cdr3_aa: CASNLLAGGTNEQFF
cdr3_nt: TGTGCCAGCAACCTACTAGCGGGAGGTACCAATGAGCAGTTCTTC

j_call: TRBJ1-2
clone_size: NA
d_call: NA
v_call: TRBV11-2
cdr3_aa: CASSLDSGHYGYTF
cdr3_nt: TGTGCCAGCAGCTTAGATTCCGGGCACTATGGCTACACCTTC

j_call: TRBJ2-1
clone_size: once
d_call: TRBD2
v_call: TRBV6-4
cdr3_aa: CASSKTSGSPEQFF
cdr3_nt: TGTGCCAGCAGTAAGACTAGCGGGAGTCCGGAGCAGTTCTTC

j_call: TRBJ1-1
clone_size: NA
d_call: NA
v_call: TRBV11-2
cdr3_aa: CASSPHRATEAFF
cdr3_nt: TGTGCCAGCAGCCCCCATCGGGCCACTGAAGCTTTCTTT

j_call: TRBJ2-7
clone_size: NA
d_call: NA
v_call: TRBV2
cdr3_aa: CASRDGDSYEQYF
cdr3_nt: TGTGCCAGCAGGGACGGAGACTCCTACGAGCAGTACTTC

j_call: TRBJ2-1
clone_size: NA
d_call: NA
v_call: TRBV28
cdr3_aa: CASRAKLALGNEQFF
cdr3_nt: TGTGCCAGCAGAGCTAAACTAGCACTGGGGAATGAGCAGTTCTTC

j_call: TRBJ1-5
clone_size: NA
d_call: NA
v_call: TRBV28
cdr3_aa: CASRTGNQPQHF
cdr3_nt: TGTGCCAGCAGGACAGGCAATCAGCCCCAGCATTTT

j_call: TRBJ2-1
clone_size: NA
d_call: TRBD2
v_call: TRBV28
cdr3_aa: CASSPAGTRGNEQFF
cdr3_nt: TGTGCCAGCAGTCCCGCCGGGACTAGAGGTAATGAGCAGTTCTTC

j_call: TRBJ2-7
clone_size: NA
d_call: NA
v_call: TRBV30
cdr3_aa: CAWSLSGNEQYF
cdr3_nt: TGTGCCTGGAGTTTGTCGGGGAACGAGCAGTACTTC

j_call: TRBJ1-4
clone_size: few
d_call: TRBD1
v_call: TRBV6-5
cdr3_aa: CASSVGTGNEKLFF
cdr3_nt: TGTGCCAGCAGTGTTGGGACAGGAAATGAAAAACTGTTTTTT

j_call: TRBJ2-1
clone_size: once
d_call: NA
v_call: TRBV6-5
cdr3_aa: CASNHQVGDKFF
cdr3_nt: TGTGCCAGCAACCACCAAGTAGGGGATAAGTTCTTC

j_call: TRBJ2-7
clone_size: NA
d_call: TRBD2
v_call: TRBV5-1
cdr3_aa: CASSSPAGGGYEQYF
cdr3_nt: TGCGCCAGCAGCAGTCCGGCGGGAGGTGGGTACGAGCAGTACTTC

j_call: TRBJ2-5
clone_size: NA
d_call: NA
v_call: TRBV19
cdr3_aa: CASSIDRETQYF
cdr3_nt: TGTGCCAGTAGTATAGATCGGGAGACCCAGTACTTC

j_call: TRBJ1-2
clone_size: few
d_call: NA
v_call: TRBV19
cdr3_aa: CASSWGTGFGYGYTF
cdr3_nt: TGTGCCAGTAGTTGGGGTACGGGGTTCGGCTATGGCTACACCTTC

j_call: TRBJ2-2
clone_size: NA
d_call: TRBD2
v_call: TRBV5-8
cdr3_aa: CASSKGLAGGQNTGELFF
cdr3_nt: TGTGCCAGCAGCAAGGGACTAGCGGGGGGGCAGAACACCGGGGAGCTGTTTTTT

j_call: TRBJ2-1
clone_size: once
d_call: NA
v_call: TRBV28
cdr3_aa: CASSRGNEQFF
cdr3_nt: TGTGCCAGCAGTCGTGGGAATGAGCAGTTCTTC

j_call: TRBJ2-5
clone_size: NA
d_call: TRBD2
v_call: TRBV5-1
cdr3_aa: CASSYRTSGSKQETQYF
cdr3_nt: TGCGCCAGCAGCTACAGGACTAGCGGGAGTAAACAAGAGACCCAGTACTTC

j_call: TRBJ2-7
clone_size: NA
d_call: TRBD1
v_call: TRBV4-3
cdr3_aa: CASSQDRDRYEQYF
cdr3_nt: TGCGCCAGCAGCCAAGATCGGGACAGATACGAGCAGTACTTC

j_call: TRBJ2-7
clone_size: NA
d_call: TRBD1
v_call: TRBV29-1
cdr3_aa: CSALPPTGSSYEQYF
cdr3_nt: TGCAGCGCGTTGCCGCCGACAGGGAGCTCCTACGAGCAGTACTTC

j_call: TRBJ1-2
clone_size: NA
d_call: NA
v_call: TRBV21-1
cdr3_aa: CASSQQGGGYGYTF
cdr3_nt: TGTGCCAGCAGCCAACAGGGCGGGGGCTATGGCTACACCTTC

j_call: TRBJ1-5
clone_size: NA
d_call: NA
v_call: TRBV10-3
cdr3_aa: CAISDLEGEPQHF
cdr3_nt: TGTGCCATCAGTGACCTCGAAGGGGAGCCCCAGCATTTT

j_call: TRBJ1-2
clone_size: NA
d_call: NA
v_call: TRBV18
cdr3_aa: CASSPDGDGYTF
cdr3_nt: TGTGCCAGCTCTCCGGACGGTGATGGCTACACCTTC

j_call: TRBJ2-7
clone_size: NA
d_call: TRBD1
v_call: TRBV7-2
cdr3_aa: CASSPRPGQRPYEQYF
cdr3_nt: TGTGCCAGCAGCCCGCGACCGGGACAGAGGCCCTACGAGCAGTACTTC

j_call: TRBJ2-1
clone_size: NA
d_call: TRBD2
v_call: TRBV6-1
cdr3_aa: CASNLAGENEQFF
cdr3_nt: TGTGCCAGCAATCTAGCGGGAGAGAATGAGCAGTTCTTC

j_call: TRBJ2-7
clone_size: NA
d_call: NA
v_call: TRBV15
cdr3_aa: CATSNRDEQYF
cdr3_nt: TGTGCCACCAGCAACCGTGACGAGCAGTACTTC

j_call: TRBJ1-5
clone_size: NA
d_call: TRBD1
v_call: TRBV6-5
cdr3_aa: CASSQDRGGQPQHF
cdr3_nt: TGTGCCAGCAGCCAGGACAGGGGAGGACAGCCCCAGCATTTT

j_call: TRBJ1-1
clone_size: once
d_call: NA
v_call: TRBV11-1
cdr3_aa: CASSLESSLWTEAFF
cdr3_nt: TGTGCCAGCAGCTTAGAGTCCAGCCTTTGGACTGAAGCTTTCTTT

j_call: TRBJ2-1
clone_size: NA
d_call: NA
v_call: TRBV6-5
cdr3_aa: CASSDPRVGQFF
cdr3_nt: TGTGCCAGCAGTGACCCACGGGTGGGGCAGTTCTTC

j_call: TRBJ2-3
clone_size: NA
d_call: TRBD2
v_call: TRBV4-2
cdr3_aa: CASSQGVGLADSTDTQYF
cdr3_nt: TGTGCCAGCAGCCAAGGCGTCGGGCTAGCGGATAGCACAGATACGCAGTATTTT

j_call: TRBJ2-5
clone_size: NA
d_call: NA
v_call: TRBV21-1
cdr3_aa: CASNQRGRAQETQYF
cdr3_nt: TGTGCCAGCAACCAAAGGGGGAGGGCGCAAGAGACCCAGTACTTC

j_call: TRBJ1-4
clone_size: NA
d_call: NA
v_call: TRBV27
cdr3_aa: CASSGGLSGGGEKLFF
cdr3_nt: TGTGCCAGCAGCGGGGGCCTAAGTGGTGGGGGTGAAAAACTGTTTTTT

j_call: TRBJ2-1
clone_size: NA
d_call: TRBD1
v_call: TRBV25-1
cdr3_aa: CASSAGGNTEQFF
cdr3_nt: TGTGCCAGCAGTGCAGGGGGAAACACTGAGCAGTTCTTC

j_call: TRBJ1-1
clone_size: NA
d_call: NA
v_call: TRBV6-5
cdr3_aa: CASRGRDRPAEAFF
cdr3_nt: TGTGCCAGCAGGGGAAGAGACAGACCCGCTGAAGCTTTCTTT

j_call: TRBJ1-2
clone_size: NA
d_call: TRBD1
v_call: TRBV6-5
cdr3_aa: CASIKQGAPGGYTF
cdr3_nt: TGTGCCAGCATCAAACAGGGGGCCCCTGGTGGCTACACCTTC

j_call: TRBJ2-6
clone_size: NA
d_call: NA
v_call: TRBV6-5
cdr3_aa: CASGAEGAGANVLTF
cdr3_nt: TGTGCCAGCGGTGCGGAGGGAGCTGGGGCCAACGTCCTGACTTTC

j_call: TRBJ1-5
clone_size: few
d_call: NA
v_call: TRBV6-4
cdr3_aa: CASSEQQGGQPQHF
cdr3_nt: TGTGCCAGCAGTGAGCAACAGGGTGGCCAGCCCCAGCATTTT

j_call: TRBJ2-7
clone_size: NA
d_call: TRBD2
v_call: TRBV7-2
cdr3_aa: CASSAAGTSGYEQYF
cdr3_nt: TGTGCCAGCAGCGCAGCCGGGACTAGCGGTTACGAGCAGTACTTC

j_call: TRBJ2-7
clone_size: NA
d_call: TRBD2
v_call: TRBV18
cdr3_aa: CASSPGAGGSYEQYF
cdr3_nt: TGTGCCAGCTCACCAGGCGCGGGAGGGTCCTACGAGCAGTACTTC